The TCR beta chain under discussion was sequenced for a study of blood T cell repertoires in COVID-19. Study as a whole: Specimens from acute and convalescent COVID-19 originated in the United States, Italy and Spain. The analysed material was cDNA or gDNA that came from T cells, B-cell-depleted T cells, or PBMCs.

This CDR3 contains 13 residues. V lost 2 bases and J lost 2, with 7 bases in between. From germline, CDR1 is SGHRS and CDR2 YFSETQ. In the study's own analysis: Estimates of nucleated cell counts were drawn from the amplification of reference gene primers. Assay used: immunoSEQ multiplex PCR; TCRdb lists only in-frame clones, some missing. Clone size and the V and J calls come from that table; the DNA yielded D and trimming. The repertoire holds under 300,000 clones, with roughly 80% as singletons. As regards this clone: Other DNA variants within this sample encode the same CDR3.

This TCR was sampled from a woman over 75 with acute or convalescent COVID-19. This sequence joins TRBV5-1 and TRBJ1-1, with D unresolved. Source material: peripheral blood. As DNA, the CDR3 is TGCGCCAGCAGCTTTGCGGGAAACACTGAAGCTTTCTTT. Protein sequence: CASSFAGNTEAFF.